This T cell receptor (beta chain) was documented in a study of T cells in Graves' hyperthyroidism and ophthalmopathy. Findings of the study overall: Most clonotypes expanded in thyroid above 0.001 were likewise present in blood.

The germline V gene has CDR1 DFQATT and CDR2 SNEGSKA (reference sequence). The CDR3 totals 15 residues. J gave up 2 bases and V 5 bases, and 12 bases lay outside the gene matches. Amplified TCR beta CDR3 regions derived from RNA transcripts. TCR CDR3 regions were first amplified by RT-PCR with HTBI primers. MiXCR, applied by TCRdb to the multiplex PCR reads, yields one record per CDR3 protein. The profile shows about 570,000 distinct CDR3 sequences, under 60% of them singletons. This clonotype occurred many times. Its cognate antigen is unknown. This sequence originates from an adult woman with Graves' disease, either hyperthyroidism or ophthalmopathy (not recorded which). The rearrangement uses TRBV20-1 and TRBJ2-7, with 7 positions matching TRBD2. Sequencing was carried out using peripheral blood or thyroid tissue (not recorded which). For the CDR3, the DNA is TGCAGTGCTGGAACAGCCGGGACTACGACCTACGAGCAGTACTTC. It is translated as CSAGTAGTTTYEQYF.